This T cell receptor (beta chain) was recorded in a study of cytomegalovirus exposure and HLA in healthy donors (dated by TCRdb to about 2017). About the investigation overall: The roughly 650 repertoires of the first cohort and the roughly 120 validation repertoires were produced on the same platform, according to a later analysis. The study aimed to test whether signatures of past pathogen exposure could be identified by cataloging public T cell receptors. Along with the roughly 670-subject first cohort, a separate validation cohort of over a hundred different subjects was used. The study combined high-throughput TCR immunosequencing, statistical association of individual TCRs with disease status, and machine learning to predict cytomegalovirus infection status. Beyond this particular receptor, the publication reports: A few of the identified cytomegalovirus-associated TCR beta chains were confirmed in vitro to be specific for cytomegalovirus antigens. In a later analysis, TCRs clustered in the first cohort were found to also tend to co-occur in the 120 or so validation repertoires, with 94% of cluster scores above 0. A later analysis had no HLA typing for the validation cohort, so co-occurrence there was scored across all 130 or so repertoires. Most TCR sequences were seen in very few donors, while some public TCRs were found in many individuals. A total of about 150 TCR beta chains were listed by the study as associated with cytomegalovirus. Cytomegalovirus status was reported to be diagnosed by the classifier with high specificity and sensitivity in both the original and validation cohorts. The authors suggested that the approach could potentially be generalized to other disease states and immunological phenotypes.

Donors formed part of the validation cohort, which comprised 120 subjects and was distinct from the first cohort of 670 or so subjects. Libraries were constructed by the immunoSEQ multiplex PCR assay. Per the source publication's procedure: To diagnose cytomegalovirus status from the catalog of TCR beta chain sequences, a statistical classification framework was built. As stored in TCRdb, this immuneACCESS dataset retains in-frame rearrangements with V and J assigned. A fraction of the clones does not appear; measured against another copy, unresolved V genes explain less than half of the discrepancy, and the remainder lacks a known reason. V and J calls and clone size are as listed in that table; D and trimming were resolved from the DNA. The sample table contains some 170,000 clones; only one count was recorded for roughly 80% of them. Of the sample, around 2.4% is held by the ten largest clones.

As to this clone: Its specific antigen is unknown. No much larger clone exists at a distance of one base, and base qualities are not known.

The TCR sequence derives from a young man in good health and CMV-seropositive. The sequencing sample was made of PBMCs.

The DNA sequence is as follows: TGCGCCAGCAGCTTGGCGGCGTTATCAGGGAGCACAGATACGCAGTATTTT. It specifies CASSLAALSGSTDTQYF. The V and J genes are TRBV5-1 and TRBJ2-3, and TRBD1 may be the D gene, going by 5 matching bases. Counted from cysteine to phenylalanine, this CDR3 has 17 amino acids. Only CDR3 DNA remains: 51 bases, in frame from the first base. The germline V gene provides CDR1 SGHRS and CDR2 YFSETQ. V is cut by 0 bases and J by 0 bases, and the space between the germline ends is 14 bases.